This is a list of T cell receptor beta chains from one sample in a study of T cells in Graves' hyperthyroidism and ophthalmopathy. TCRdb reprocessed the multiplex PCR reads via MiXCR and lists one record per CDR3 protein. Counted here are under 650,000 distinct CDR3 sequences, roughly 15% occurring once; the ten biggest clones make up 3.5% to 4%. Sequenced material: blood. The receptors come from a woman aged 25 to 39 with Graves' hyperthyroidism. Both conserved end residues are part of each CDR3. D genes are given only for firm matches. Size is omitted from some rows. Given values are once, few, many or a class for expanded clones.

>TRBV28|TRBJ2-7|TRBD1|many|14
CASSPRQGLGEQYF
TGTGCCAGCAGTCCCCGACAGGGTTTAGGCGAGCAGTACTTC
>TRBV5-6|TRBJ2-7|TRBD2|-|17
CASSLAASGTPSYEQYF
TGTGCCAGCAGCTTGGCGGCTAGCGGGACCCCCTCCTACGAGCAGTACTTC
>TRBV18|TRBJ2-7|TRBD2|few|16
CASSPPGGGVVYEQYF
TGTGCCAGCTCACCACCGGGGGGGGGAGTTGTTTACGAGCAGTACTTC
>TRBV10-2|TRBJ2-5|TRBD2|few|15
CASSWTSGLQETQYF
TGCGCCAGCAGTTGGACTAGCGGGCTACAAGAGACCCAGTACTTC
>TRBV9|TRBJ2-2|TRBD2|-|14
CASERLAGTGELFF
TGTGCCAGTGAGCGATTAGCGGGCACCGGGGAGCTGTTTTTT
>TRBV2|TRBJ2-1|-|many|15
CASSPWDSLGNEQFF
TGTGCCAGCAGTCCTTGGGATAGTCTTGGCAATGAGCAGTTCTTC
>TRBV7-2|TRBJ2-5|-|many|15
CASSLGALLQETQYF
TGTGCCAGCAGCTTAGGGGCTCTCCTACAAGAGACCCAGTACTTC
>TRBV7-8|TRBJ1-1|-|many|17
CASSPKGKAAMNTEAFF
TGTGCCAGCAGCCCAAAGGGGAAGGCCGCTATGAACACTGAAGCTTTCTTT
>TRBV2|TRBJ2-1|-|few|14
CATCRYSSYNEQFF
TGTGCCACCTGCCGCTATAGCTCATACAATGAGCAGTTCTTC
>TRBV20-1|TRBJ2-5|TRBD1|many|14
CSARTGTGDRTQYF
TGCAGTGCTAGGACCGGGACAGGGGATCGGACCCAGTACTTC
>TRBV14|TRBJ2-3|-|few|14
CASSHNRHTDTQYF
TGTGCCAGCAGCCATAATAGGCACACAGATACGCAGTATTTT
>TRBV28|TRBJ2-7|TRBD1|few|14
CASSRQGELYEQYF
TGTGCCAGCAGCCGACAGGGGGAATTATACGAGCAGTACTTC
>TRBV20-1|TRBJ1-2|-|-|12
CSARVGGEGYTF
TGCAGTGCTAGAGTCGGGGGAGAGGGCTACACCTTC
>TRBV7-2|TRBJ2-3|TRBD1|many|17
CASSLDPRGQGSDTQYF
TGTGCCAGCAGCTTAGACCCTCGGGGACAGGGGTCAGATACGCAGTATTTT
>TRBV10-3|TRBJ2-2|TRBD2|few|13
CATLGREAGELFF
TGTGCCACCCTTGGGCGGGAGGCCGGGGAGCTGTTTTTT
>TRBV5-1|TRBJ1-2|-|few|12
CASSIQDYGYTF
TGCGCCAGCAGCATTCAGGACTATGGCTACACCTTC
>TRBV20-1|TRBJ1-2|-|-|13
CSARDRADYGYTF
TGCAGTGCTAGAGATCGGGCCGACTATGGCTACACCTTC
>TRBV29-1|TRBJ1-1|TRBD1|-|14
CSVERGGAGTEAFF
TGCAGCGTTGAAAGAGGGGGCGCAGGGACTGAAGCTTTCTTT
>TRBV5-1|TRBJ2-1|TRBD2|few|13
CASSFSGPGEKFF
TGCGCCAGCAGCTTTAGCGGGCCCGGCGAAAAGTTCTTC
>TRBV2|TRBJ2-7|TRBD2|many|16
CASSEWGLAGFYEQYF
TGTGCCAGCAGTGAATGGGGGCTAGCGGGCTTCTACGAGCAGTACTTC
>TRBV11-2|TRBJ2-1|-|many|15
CASSLSQGSGYGQFF
TGTGCCAGCAGCTTATCTCAAGGGTCCGGATATGGGCAGTTCTTC
>TRBV11-1|TRBJ2-2|-|many|15
CASSYLGGNTGELFF
TGTGCCAGCAGTTATCTCGGAGGGAACACCGGGGAGCTGTTTTTT
>TRBV27|TRBJ2-7|-|few|13
CASSSWVAGEQYF
TGTGCCAGCAGTTCCTGGGTGGCAGGAGAGCAGTACTTC
>TRBV9|TRBJ2-5|TRBD1|many|15
CASSVAGTGEETQYF
TGTGCCAGCAGCGTGGCGGGGACAGGGGAAGAGACCCAGTACTTC
>TRBV30|TRBJ1-2|-|-|13
CAWSVLGGHGYTF
TGTGCCTGGAGTGTTTTGGGGGGACACGGCTACACCTTC
>TRBV6-2/TRBV6-3|TRBJ2-1|-|few|16
CASSYSSGSSYNEQFF
TGTGCCAGCAGTTACTCTAGCGGAAGCTCCTACAATGAGCAGTTCTTC
>TRBV7-2|TRBJ1-2|-|many|12
CASSLKAGGYTF
TGTGCCAGCAGCTTAAAAGCAGGCGGCTACACCTTC
>TRBV10-3|TRBJ2-7|TRBD2|many|14
CAITEGLGVREQYF
TGTGCCATCACCGAGGGACTAGGAGTGAGGGAGCAGTACTTC
>TRBV30|TRBJ1-4|-|many|14
CAWRRGTTNEKLFF
TGTGCCTGGAGGAGGGGGACAACTAATGAAAAACTGTTTTTT
>TRBV30|TRBJ2-4|-|few|13
CAWSLLAKNIQYF
TGTGCCTGGAGTCTCCTAGCCAAAAACATTCAGTACTTC
>TRBV2|TRBJ1-5|-|few|14
CASNPGLSNQPQHF
TGTGCCAGCAATCCGGGGCTCAGCAATCAGCCCCAGCATTTT
>TRBV7-3|TRBJ2-1|TRBD2|many|14
CASSPGLAENEQFF
TGTGCCAGCAGCCCCGGACTAGCGGAGAATGAGCAGTTCTTC
>TRBV3-1|TRBJ2-7|-|many|14
CASSPRGVSYEQYF
TGTGCCAGCAGCCCAAGAGGCGTTTCCTACGAGCAGTACTTC
>TRBV20-1|TRBJ1-1|-|few|13
CSASGQGEYEAFF
TGCAGTGCCTCGGGACAAGGAGAATATGAAGCTTTCTTT
>TRBV7-8|TRBJ2-7|-|many|13
CASSPGRGYEQYF
TGTGCCAGCAGCCCGGGTCGGGGCTACGAGCAGTACTTC
>TRBV6-1|TRBJ2-5|-|many|14
CASSVRDTQETQYF
TGTGCCAGCAGTGTTCGGGACACACAAGAGACCCAGTACTTC
>TRBV7-8|TRBJ1-3|-|-|16
CASSLGDTRSGNTIYF
TGTGCCAGCAGCTTAGGTGACACCCGCTCTGGAAACACCATATATTTT